The 12 T cell receptor beta chains below come from one sample, sequenced in a study of T cells in localized non-small cell lung cancer. Only in-frame clones appear in the TCRdb table, and some are missing; sequencing was by immunoSEQ multiplex PCR. The sample has 75,000 to 95,000 clones; around three quarters are singletons. The sample in question was PBMCs, obtained before any cancer treatment. The source of these receptors is a man aged 40-75 years with stage II squamous cell lung carcinoma.

The rearrangement links TRBV5-4 to TRBJ2-1; 9 bases line up with TRBD2. CDR1 is SGHNT, CDR2 YYREEE, per germline (reference sequence). CDR3 length equals 15 residues. J lost 7 bases, V lost 0 bases, and 5 bases had no gene match. This CDR3 is CASSLGGRAGNEQFF. In DNA form, the CDR3 reads TGTGCCAGCAGCTTGGGCGGGAGGGCCGGTAATGAGCAGTTCTTC.

The chain carries TRBV26 and TRBJ2-7; the table's D call of TRBD2 was not tested on the DNA. TRBV26 is termed a pseudogene. The CDR3 spans 12 residues. CDR3 loop: CASSPGVNEQYF. As DNA, the CDR3 is TGTGCCAGCAGTCCGGGGGTTAACGAGCAGTACTTC.

There are a few counts of this clone. CDR3 protein: CASSGRTNEKLFF. In DNA form, the CDR3 reads TGTGCCAGCAGTGGCAGGACTAATGAAAAACTGTTTTTT. This chain connects TRBV28 to TRBJ1-4, with D hard to call. Per germline, CDR1 MDHEN and CDR2 SYDVKM. V gave up 5 bases and J gave up 2 bases, with 6 bases separating them. This CDR3 comprises 13 residues.

The V call is TRBV27, the J call TRBJ2-1; the match to TRBD2 covers 14 bases. Trimming at V came to 5 bases and at J to 8 bases, leaving 8 bases not matched to a gene. Germline V gene data show CDR1 as MNHEY and CDR2 as SMNVEV (reference sequence). This CDR3 is built from 16 residues. The CDR3 is CASSPGTSGGYDEQFF. The CDR3 DNA reads as TGTGCCAGCAGTCCAGGGACTAGCGGGGGTTATGATGAGCAGTTCTTC.

This chain connects TRBV7-2 to TRBJ1-5, with D possibly matching TRBD1 (5 bases). Germline assignment: CDR1 SGHTA and CDR2 FQGNSA. V dropped 5 bases and J dropped 3 bases, with 14 bases sitting between them. The CDR3 length is 15 residues. The CDR3, as DNA: TGTGCCAGCAGCCGCATGGCAGGGAACAATCAGCCCCAGCATTTT. As protein: CASSRMAGNNQPQHF.

The chain employs TRBV5-1 and TRBJ1-6; D remains unclear. Trimming removed 3 bases from V and 6 bases from J, with 13 bases in between. The V gene's germline CDR1 is SGHRS and CDR2 YFSETQ. This CDR3 has 15 residues. The CDR3 DNA reads as TGCGCCAGCAGCTCGCAGTTGGCCTCTAATTCACCCCTCCACTTT. It translates to CASSSQLASNSPLHF. Looking up the rest from reference TRBV5-1 and TRBJ1-6 gives the full variable domain: KAGVTQTPRYLIKTRGQQVTLSCSPISGHRSVSWYQQTPGQGLQFLFEYFSETQRNKGNFPGRFSGRQFSNSRSEMNVSTLELGDSALYLCASSSQLASNSPLHFGNGTRLTVT.

The chain joins TRBV9 to TRBJ2-3; 9 bases agree with TRBD1. The CDR3 is 16 amino acids. Germline V gene lookup returns CDR1 SGDLS and CDR2 YYNGEE. V was clipped by 2 bases and J by 3 bases; unmatched bases: 7. For the CDR3, the DNA is TGTGCCAGCAGCGTTCGGGACAGGGCGCGAACAGATACGCAGTATTTT. This translates into CASSVRDRARTDTQYF.

The table lists this clone with a few counts. This chain uses TRBV7-2 with TRBJ1-2; no firm D call. Looked up from germline, CDR1 is SGHTA and CDR2 is FQGNSA. V was trimmed by 2 bases and J by 0 bases, leaving 10 bases between them. This CDR3 has 15 residues. CDR3 loop: CASSLNIAANYGYTF. The CDR3 DNA follows: TGTGCCAGCAGCTTAAACATCGCAGCTAACTATGGCTACACCTTC.

The CDR3 nucleotides read TGTGCCAGCAGATCCCTTTTTGGGGGGGAGCACTACAATGAGCAGTTCTTC. This sequence encodes CASRSLFGGEHYNEQFF. This chain uses TRBV28 with TRBJ2-1, with 7 bases lining up with TRBD2. CDR3 length: 17 residues. Unmatched junction bases numbered 14, after V lost 6 bases and J lost 3 bases. Germline CDR1 MDHEN, CDR2 SYDVKM.

The genes are TRBV7-9 and TRBJ2-7, with 8 bases matching TRBD1. CDR3 length: 16 residues. Trimming at V came to 5 bases and at J to 2 bases, leaving 11 bases not matched to a gene. The germline V gene encodes CDR1 SEHNR and CDR2 FQNEAQ (reference sequence). CDR3 sequence: CASSRSTGTGAYEQYF. The DNA of the CDR3 is TGTGCCAGCAGCCGTAGTACCGGGACAGGAGCCTACGAGCAGTACTTC.

V is TRBV7-2 and J is TRBJ2-7, with a tentative D call TRBD1 (7 bases). Trimming removed 4 bases from V and 0 bases from J, with 13 bases in between. The CDR3 has 15 amino acids. Per the germline V gene, CDR1 is SGHTA and CDR2 is FQGNSA. The CDR3 DNA reads as TGTGCCAGCAGCTATAGACAGGGAGGCTCCTACGAGCAGTACTTC. Its translation is CASSYRQGGSYEQYF.

The table lists this clone with many counts. The chain has TRBV7-2 and TRBJ1-6, with 7 positions matching TRBD1. Germline V gene lookup returns CDR1 SGHTA and CDR2 FQGNSA. The CDR3 length is 15 residues. The ends lost 3 bases at V and 7 bases at J; junction bases unmatched: 6. DNA of the CDR3: TGTGCCAGCAGCTTTACAGGGGATGGGAATTCACCCCTCCACTTT. Amino acid sequence: CASSFTGDGNSPLHF.